Each of the 27 T cell receptor beta chains below was sequenced from the same sample in a study of vaccination effects on CD4 cells after COVID-19. Assay used: immunoSEQ multiplex PCR; TCRdb lists only in-frame clones, some missing. The table records some 24,000 clones, around three quarters of them present only once. CD4+ T cells specific for antigen were expanded with viral peptide pools by the ViraFEST assay before sequencing. Culturing for approximately 10 days preceded CD4+ T cell isolation. Absence of prior SARS-CoV-2 infection characterized the vaccine recipients, who showed negative nucleocapsid antibodies. Which antigens these TCRs recognize remains unknown. The specimen was CD4+ T cells from PBMCs cultured with HCoV-NL63 spike peptides, collected before COVID-19 vaccination. The receptors were gathered from a human donor who received a COVID-19 vaccine.

The V call is TRBV18, the J call TRBJ1-4; no firm D call. The CDR3 totals 14 residues. Looked up from germline, CDR1 is KGHSH and CDR2 is LQKENI. V lost 3 bases and J 8 bases, leaving 13 bases between the germline ends. CDR3 sequence (DNA): TGTGCCAGCTCACCTCGGGGTCCCCAGGAAAAACTGTTTTTT. Its translation is CASSPRGPQEKLFF.

The genes are TRBV14 and TRBJ2-3, with D possibly being TRBD2 (6 bases). Germline lookup yields CDR1 SGHDN and CDR2 FVKESK. Deletions cut 3 bases from V and 2 bases from J, with 15 bases between. This CDR3 has 16 amino acids. CDR3: CASSQVGRGLTDTQYF. CDR3 coding DNA: TGTGCCAGCAGCCAGGTGGGGCGGGGCCTCACAGATACGCAGTATTTT.

The CDR3 nucleotides are TGTGCCAGCAGCCCGAGTACCGGGCCCCAAGGACCCCAGTACTTC. Its translation is CASSPSTGPQGPQYF. V is TRBV11-2 and J is TRBJ2-5; D uncertain. CDR1 and CDR2 (germline): SGHAT, FQNNGV. The V end lost 5 bases, the J end lost 9 bases, and 22 bases lay between the germline ends. The CDR3 runs 15 residues.

The chain combines TRBV18 with TRBJ1-2; 9 positions match TRBD1. The CDR3 loop spans 14 amino acids. V lost 6 bases and J lost 0; bases outside the gene matches: 2. Looked up from germline, CDR1 is KGHSH and CDR2 is LQKENI. The CDR3 DNA reads as TGTGCCAGCTCCCGGGACAGGGCTAACTATGGCTACACCTTC. Translation: CASSRDRANYGYTF.

This chain uses TRBV20-1 with TRBJ1-1; D remains unclear. V was shortened by 3 bases and J by 2 bases, with 7 bases between the two germline ends. The germline V gene has CDR1 DFQATT and CDR2 SNEGSKA (reference sequence). The CDR3 consists of 12 residues. The chain's CDR3 is CSASRPNTEAFF. The CDR3 bases are TGCAGTGCTAGTCGCCCTAACACTGAAGCTTTCTTT.

CDR3: CSVDYPPGGQGPRHYGYTF. The CDR3 coding sequence is TGCAGCGTTGACTACCCTCCTGGGGGACAGGGACCGCGTCACTATGGCTACACCTTC. This sequence joins TRBV29-1 and TRBJ1-2, with 9 bases aligning to TRBD1. The V and J ends lost 3 bases and 3 bases, in that order; junction bases with no gene match: 20. Looked up from germline, CDR1 is SQVTM and CDR2 is ANQGSEA. The CDR3 extends over 19 amino acids.

This chain connects TRBV5-1 to TRBJ1-1; 7 bases match TRBD1. CDR1 SGHRS and CDR2 YFSETQ come from the germline V gene. CDR3 length: 15 residues. V shed 4 bases, J shed 2 bases, and the junction held 8 bases outside the gene matches. The CDR3 nucleotides are TGCGCCAGCAGCCCTTCAGGGGGGGTCAACACTGAAGCTTTCTTT. The encoded protein is CASSPSGGVNTEAFF.

The chain links TRBV4-2 to TRBJ2-1, with D maybe TRBD2 (6 bases). Germline assignment: CDR1 LGHNA and CDR2 YNFKEQ. V dropped 0 bases and J dropped 7 bases, with 16 bases sitting between them. The CDR3 covers 16 residues. Here the CDR3 DNA reads TGTGCCAGCAGCCAAGATCGAAGCGGGCGGCTTAATGAGCAGTTCTTC. The encoded protein is CASSQDRSGRLNEQFF.

The CDR3 DNA reads as TGTGCCAGCAGCCTCCCTCTCGGGGAGGGCGGCTACACCTTC. Translating it yields CASSLPLGEGGYTF. This chain joins TRBV3-1 (or the pseudogene TRBV3-2) and TRBJ1-2; the D is unclear. This CDR3 is 14 amino acids long. V was pared by 4 bases and J by 8 bases, with 17 bases between. CDR1 LGHDT and CDR2 YNNKEL come from the germline V gene (reference sequence).

The rearrangement joins TRBV6-6 to TRBJ2-1; D not certain. Germline CDR1 is MNHNY and CDR2 is SVGAGI (reference sequence). This CDR3 spans 13 amino acids. V gave up 3 bases and J gave up 2 bases, with 5 bases separating them. CDR3 region: CASSYIPYNEQFF. For the CDR3, the DNA is TGTGCCAGCAGTTATATCCCCTACAATGAGCAGTTCTTC.

The rearrangement uses TRBV9 and TRBJ2-1; 8 bases are shared with TRBD2. Losses at the gene ends were 3 bases for V and 2 bases for J; bases not matched to a gene: 1. This CDR3 is built from 14 residues. The germline V gene has CDR1 SGDLS and CDR2 YYNGEE. The CDR3 DNA reads as TGTGCCAGCAGCGGGGGACTAGCCTACAATGAGCAGTTCTTC. Amino acid sequence: CASSGGLAYNEQFF.

The chain uses TRBV5-1 and TRBJ1-3, with 10 bases matching TRBD1. After removal of 4 bases from V and 0 bases from J, the junction contained 1 base not matched to a gene. The CDR3 extends over 15 amino acids. Per the germline V gene, CDR1 is SGHRS and CDR2 is YFSETQ. The CDR3 reads CASSRTGGSGNTIYF. The CDR3 nucleotides read TGCGCCAGCAGCCGGACAGGGGGCTCTGGAAACACCATATATTTT.

The chain has TRBV6-4 and TRBJ2-2; 8 bases align to TRBD2. The V segment lost 4 bases and the J segment 1 base; nucleotides outside the gene matches: 2. The CDR3 is 15 amino acids. Germline V gene lookup returns CDR1 MRHNA and CDR2 SNTAGT. The CDR3 DNA sequence: TGTGCCAGCAGTGCTACTAGCGGGAACACCGGGGAGCTGTTTTTT. This encodes CASSATSGNTGELFF.

V gene TRBV28 combines with J gene TRBJ2-2; 7 positions match TRBD1. The junction had 12 bases not matched to a gene; V was cut back by 2 bases and J by 6 bases. Germline V gene sequence: CDR1 MDHEN, CDR2 SYDVKM. This CDR3 is 17 amino acids long. CDR3 loop: CASSLNLGQVNAGELFF. The CDR3, as DNA: TGTGCCAGCAGTTTAAATCTTGGACAGGTCAACGCCGGGGAGCTGTTTTTT.

V is TRBV6-4 and J is TRBJ1-1; D unclear. CDR3 size: 14 residues. Trimming removed 6 bases at V and 0 bases at J, with 11 bases between. The germline CDR1 and CDR2 sequences are MRHNA and SNTAGT. The CDR3 loop is CASRGSRMNTEAFF. CDR3 coding DNA: TGTGCCAGCAGAGGATCTAGAATGAACACTGAAGCTTTCTTT.

The CDR3 DNA sequence: TGTGCCAGCAGCCCACGGACAGGGAGGTACAATGAGCAGTTCTTC. Protein product: CASSPRTGRYNEQFF. The chain links TRBV7-9 to TRBJ2-1; 8 bases are shared with TRBD1. The CDR3 sequence is 15 residues long. Germline CDR1 is SEHNR and CDR2 is FQNEAQ (reference sequence). With V trimmed by 5 bases and J by 4 bases, 7 bases remained unmatched.

V usage is TRBV12-3 or TRBV12-4 and J usage is TRBJ2-5; 8 bases fit TRBD2. This CDR3 contains 13 residues. The trim removed 5 bases at V and 9 bases at J, leaving 8 bases unmatched. The CDR3: CASSQTSAQAQYF. For the CDR3, the DNA is TGTGCCAGCAGTCAGACTAGCGCCCAGGCCCAGTACTTC.

This clone counts as medium-sized. The V call is TRBV7-2, the J call TRBJ2-7, with TRBD2 identical over 11 bases. Germline CDR1 SGHTA, CDR2 FQGNSA. The CDR3 consists of 16 residues. V trimming: 4 bases; J trimming: 8 bases; junction bases outside the gene matches: 13. The CDR3 loop is CASSSDSGRALPKQYF. CDR3 DNA sequence: TGTGCCAGCAGCTCAGATAGCGGGAGGGCCTTGCCTAAGCAGTACTTC.

The chain recombines TRBV20-1 with TRBJ2-7; D unclear. The V gene lost 5 bases and the J gene lost 6 bases, with 11 bases spanning the gap. Per germline, CDR1 DFQATT and CDR2 SNEGSKA (reference sequence). The CDR3 length is 11 residues. CDR3: CSAPILGEQYF. CDR3 bases: TGCAGTGCTCCAATTTTGGGCGAGCAGTACTTC.

V is TRBV2 and J is TRBJ2-5, with 11 bases that match TRBD2. There are 15 residues in the CDR3. The J segment lost 5 bases and the V segment lost 7 bases, leaving 9 bases of the junction unmatched. Germline V CDR1 and CDR2: SNHLY, FYNNEI. CDR3 loop: CASTATSGNLETQYF. CDR3 DNA: TGTGCCAGCACTGCGACTAGCGGGAACTTGGAGACCCAGTACTTC.

The V and J genes are TRBV5-1 and TRBJ2-5; D unclear. Trimming removed 5 bases from V and 2 bases from J, with 10 bases in between. Germline V gene lookup returns CDR1 SGHRS and CDR2 YFSETQ. The CDR3 loop spans 13 amino acids. In nucleotides, the CDR3 is TGCGCCAGCAGTCTCCAGGTACAAGAGACCCAGTACTTC. Translated: CASSLQVQETQYF. Filled out from reference TRBV5-1 and TRBJ2-5, the complete variable domain reads KAGVTQTPRYLIKTRGQQVTLSCSPISGHRSVSWYQQTPGQGLQFLFEYFSETQRNKGNFPGRFSGRQFSNSRSEMNVSTLELGDSALYLCASSLQVQETQYFGPGTRLLVL.

The J gene is TRBJ2-7, the V gene TRBV25-1; D not certain. The CDR3 is 13 amino acids. V gave up 2 bases and J gave up 2 bases, with 7 bases separating them. Germline V gives CDR1 MGHDK, CDR2 SYGVNS. CDR3 DNA: TGTGCCAGCAGTGAAAGGACGGCCTACGAGCAGTACTTC. Translated, it gives CASSERTAYEQYF.

The chain carries TRBV19 and TRBJ1-5; D may be TRBD1 (5 bases). In germline, CDR1 is LNHDA, CDR2 SQIVND (reference sequence). The CDR3 contains 14 residues. V was trimmed by 7 bases and J by 2 bases, leaving 12 bases between them. The CDR3 nucleotides are TGTGCCAGTATGTTTGGGGCGGGCAATCAGCCCCAGCATTTT. Protein: CASMFGAGNQPQHF. The complete variable domain, with remaining parts taken from reference TRBV19 and TRBJ1-5, reads DGGITQSPKYLFRKEGQNVTLSCEQNLNHDAMYWYRQDPGQGLRLIYYSQIVNDFQKGDIAEGYSVSREKKESFPLTVTSAQKNPTAFYLCASMFGAGNQPQHFGDGTRLSIL.

The chain combines TRBV7-9 with TRBJ2-3; the match to TRBD1 covers 8 bases. Germline loops: CDR1 SEHNR, CDR2 FQNEAQ (reference sequence). The CDR3 length is 13 residues. V shed 10 bases and J 2 bases; nucleotides not matched to a gene: 5. The CDR3: CATQTGATDTQYF. The CDR3 bases are TGTGCCACACAGACAGGGGCCACAGATACGCAGTATTTT.

The genes are TRBV2 and TRBJ2-3; D uncertain. Trimming took 6 bases from V and 0 from J, leaving 7 bases between them. Germline V lookup: CDR1 SNHLY, CDR2 FYNNEI. CDR3 length: 13 amino acids. In nucleotides, the CDR3 is TGTGCCAGCAGGGAGACAAGCACAGATACGCAGTATTTT. It is translated as CASRETSTDTQYF. Full variable domain (remainder filled in from reference TRBV2 and TRBJ2-3): EPEVTQTPSHQVTQMGQEVILRCVPISNHLYFYWYRQILGQKVEFLVSFYNNEISEKSEIFDDQFSVERPDGSNFTLKIRSTKLEDSAMYFCASRETSTDTQYFGPGTRLTVL.

The table lists this clone with a count of one. The chain joins TRBV3-1 (or the pseudogene TRBV3-2) to TRBJ1-4; 9 bases are shared with TRBD1. Germline V gives CDR1 LGHDT, CDR2 YNNKEL (reference sequence). The trim removed 1 base at V and 5 bases at J, leaving 2 bases unmatched. The CDR3 covers 15 residues. The CDR3 DNA reads TGTGCCAGCAGCCAAGGCGGACAGGGGAATGAAAAACTGTTTTTT. Translated: CASSQGGQGNEKLFF.

The chain employs TRBV29-1 and TRBJ2-7; maybe TRBD1 (6 bases). The germline V gene has CDR1 SQVTM and CDR2 ANQGSEA. V was trimmed by 4 bases and J by 3 bases, leaving 13 bases between them. This CDR3 region has 13 residues. The CDR3: CSVGGQGNYEQYF. CDR3 DNA: TGCAGCGTTGGGGGCCAGGGGAACTACGAGCAGTACTTC.